Following are 13 T cell receptor beta chains from one sample sequenced in a study of shared clonotypes between healthy human individuals. The table came from immunoSEQ multiplex PCR; TCRdb's copy has only in-frame clones and leaves some out. The table shows roughly 1 million clones, with around 82% occurring only once. Material for sequencing was memory CD4+ T cells from PBMCs. Described subset: CD45RA-negative fraction. All receptors derive from a man aged 18 to 29 in good health. Some clones in this sample may be carry-over from other donors' samples.

This chain uses TRBV28 with TRBJ1-2; D unresolved. The V and J ends lost 1 base and 5 bases respectively, with 11 bases between them. CDR3 length: 14 amino acids. Germline values: CDR1 MDHEN, CDR2 SYDVKM. The CDR3 DNA sequence: TGTGCCAGCAGTTTATTGGGTCCGACGTATGGCTACACCTTC. This gives the protein CASSLLGPTYGYTF.

The rearrangement joins TRBV7-9 to TRBJ2-4; TRBD1 agrees at 7 bases. The CDR3 runs to 15 residues. The germline V gene has CDR1 SEHNR and CDR2 FQNEAQ (reference sequence). With 5 bases clipped from V and 8 bases from J, the junction kept 12 bases outside the gene matches. CDR3 in DNA: TGTGCCAGCAGCCTCGGGCAGGGGGTTGCGGACATTCAGTACTTC. This codes for CASSLGQGVADIQYF.

This clone was counted a few times. V gene TRBV2 combines with J gene TRBJ2-2; D remains unclear. The CDR3 extends over 13 amino acids. Between the trimmed V and J ends, which lost 5 bases and 7 bases, there was a span of 11 bases. The V gene's germline CDR1 is SNHLY and CDR2 FYNNEI. CDR3 sequence: CASSRTPGGELFF. The CDR3 DNA sequence: TGTGCCAGCAGTCGAACACCGGGCGGGGAGCTGTTTTTT.

This chain uses TRBV7-9 with TRBJ2-1; possibly TRBD2 for D (6 bases). Between the trimmed V and J ends, which lost 5 bases and 3 bases, there was a span of 8 bases. Germline CDR1 SEHNR, CDR2 FQNEAQ (reference sequence). There are 13 residues in the CDR3. CDR3 in amino acids: CASSTTSYNEQFF. For the CDR3, the DNA is TGTGCCAGCAGCACGACTAGCTACAATGAGCAGTTCTTC.

The sample holds one count of this clone. This sequence joins TRBV6-5 and TRBJ2-2, with 7 bases aligning to TRBD1. J lost 0 bases, V lost 6 bases, and 4 bases had no gene match. Germline CDR1 and CDR2: MNHEY and SVGAGI. This CDR3 is built from 15 residues. This chain's CDR3 is CASRNRGANTGELFF. The CDR3 DNA is TGTGCCAGCAGGAACAGGGGCGCGAACACCGGGGAGCTGTTTTTT.

For this clone: The junction differs from germline at one of its ends, possibly a read error. The gene calls are TRBV29-1 and TRBJ1-1; TRBD1 matches 10 bases. The CDR3 length is 13 residues. CDR1 and CDR2 (germline): SQVTM, ANQGSEA. The DNA for the CDR3 is TGCAGCGGGGGACAGGGGAGGGACACTGGAGCTTTCTTT. Its translation is CSGGQGRDTGAFF. Complete variable domain (other parts from reference TRBV29-1 and TRBJ1-1): SAVISQKPSRDICQRGTSLTIQCQVDSQVTMMFWYRQQPGQSLTLIATANQGSEATYESGFVIDKFPISRPNLTFSTLTVSNMSPEDSSIYLCSGGQGRDTGAFFGQGTRLTVV.

The chain links TRBV15 to TRBJ1-1, with a weak D call TRBD1 (5 bases). The V and J ends lost 0 bases and 3 bases respectively, with 11 bases between them. This CDR3 has 15 amino acids. Per germline, CDR1 LNHNV and CDR2 YYDKDF (reference sequence). In nucleotides, the CDR3 is TGTGCCACCAGCAGAGATGGGCGGGGGGACACTGAAGCTTTCTTT. The encoded protein is CATSRDGRGDTEAFF.

In its sample, this clone was seen a few times. This chain links TRBV5-1 with TRBJ2-2; 13 positions match TRBD2. CDR1 is SGHRS, CDR2 YFSETQ, per germline. The CDR3 is made up of 16 amino acids. Losses at the gene ends were 0 bases for V and 4 bases for J; bases not matched to a gene: 0. CDR3 DNA: TGCGCCAGCAGCTTGGGACTAGCGGGAGGCACCGGGGAGCTGTTTTTT. Its protein is CASSLGLAGGTGELFF.

CDR3 amino acids: CASSSLSRQFF. The CDR3 nucleotides read TGTGCCAGCAGCTCCCTTAGCCGGCAGTTCTTC. The chain employs TRBV7-3 and TRBJ2-1, with D hard to call. This CDR3 comprises 11 residues. Trimming took off 4 bases at V and 12 bases at J, with 10 bases between the two ends. CDR1 SGHTA and CDR2 FQGTGA come from the germline V gene.

The rearrangement uses TRBV7-9 and TRBJ1-5; TRBD1 aligns across 8 bases. The CDR3 covers 14 residues. The germline V gene encodes CDR1 SEHNR and CDR2 FQNEAQ (reference sequence). Germline trimming cut 1 base from V and 7 bases from J; bases unmatched to any gene: 3. The CDR3 DNA reads TGTGCCAGCAGCTTAGATGGGGACAGGCAGCCCCAGCATTTT. Translating gives CASSLDGDRQPQHF.

The rearrangement joins TRBV9 to TRBJ2-1; 13 positions match TRBD2. V trimming: 4 bases; J trimming: 6 bases; junction bases outside the gene matches: 10. Germline CDR1 and CDR2: SGDLS and YYNGEE. The length of the CDR3 is 17 residues. The CDR3 loop is CASSPYTSGRGGNEQFF. CDR3 coding DNA: TGTGCCAGCAGCCCCTACACTAGCGGGAGGGGGGGCAATGAGCAGTTCTTC.

The chain joins TRBV11-3 to TRBJ2-2; the D is unclear. The CDR3 runs 12 residues. CDR1 and CDR2 (germline): SGHNT, YENEEA. Trimming left V 5 bases short and J 6 bases short, with 7 bases between. CDR3 nucleotides: TGTGCCAGCAGCGTCGGTTCCGGGGAGCTGTTTTTT. It translates to CASSVGSGELFF.

This chain connects TRBV4-2 to TRBJ2-2, with D perhaps TRBD1 (6 bases). V was pared by 7 bases and J by 4 bases, with 13 bases between. Germline CDR1 reads LGHNA; CDR2 reads YNFKEQ. The CDR3 is 14 amino acids. This CDR3 reads CASKGDIFTGELFF. The CDR3 region has the DNA TGTGCCAGCAAAGGGGACATCTTCACCGGGGAGCTGTTTTTT.